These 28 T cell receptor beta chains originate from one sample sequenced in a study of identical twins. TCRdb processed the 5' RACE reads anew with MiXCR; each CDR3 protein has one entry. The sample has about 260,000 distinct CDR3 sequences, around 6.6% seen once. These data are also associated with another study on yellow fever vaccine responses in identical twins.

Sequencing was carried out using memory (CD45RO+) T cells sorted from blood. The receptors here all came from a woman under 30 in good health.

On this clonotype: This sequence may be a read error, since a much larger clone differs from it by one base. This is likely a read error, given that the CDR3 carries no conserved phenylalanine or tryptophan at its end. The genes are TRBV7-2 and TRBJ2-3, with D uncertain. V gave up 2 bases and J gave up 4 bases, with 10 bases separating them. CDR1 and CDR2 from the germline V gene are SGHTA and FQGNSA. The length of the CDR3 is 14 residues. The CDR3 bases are TGTGCCAGCAGCTTATCCCGGAGAGCAGATACGCAGTATTAT. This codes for CASSLSRRADTQYY.

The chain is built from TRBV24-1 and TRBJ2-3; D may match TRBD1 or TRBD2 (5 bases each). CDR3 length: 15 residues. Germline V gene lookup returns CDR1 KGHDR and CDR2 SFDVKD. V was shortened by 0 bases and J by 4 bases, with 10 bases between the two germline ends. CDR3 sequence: CATSDLTRGADTQYF. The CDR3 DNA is TGTGCCACCAGTGATTTGACGAGGGGCGCAGATACGCAGTATTTT.

The CDR3 is CASSRSGRGTGELFF. For the CDR3, the DNA is TGTGCCAGCAGTCGCAGCGGGAGGGGTACCGGGGAGCTGTTTTTT. The gene calls are TRBV12-3 or TRBV12-4 and TRBJ2-2; 10 bases are a match to TRBD2. The CDR3 is made up of 15 amino acids. J was trimmed by 5 bases and V by 5 bases; bases with no gene match: 5.

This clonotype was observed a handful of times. The CDR3 sequence: CASGENTGELFF. Written as DNA, the CDR3 is TGTGCCAGCGGAGAGAACACCGGGGAGCTGTTTTTT. The gene calls are TRBV28 and TRBJ2-2; unclear D gene. Germline values: CDR1 MDHEN, CDR2 SYDVKM. The CDR3 has 12 amino acids. V was trimmed by 8 bases and J by 1 base, leaving 5 bases between them.

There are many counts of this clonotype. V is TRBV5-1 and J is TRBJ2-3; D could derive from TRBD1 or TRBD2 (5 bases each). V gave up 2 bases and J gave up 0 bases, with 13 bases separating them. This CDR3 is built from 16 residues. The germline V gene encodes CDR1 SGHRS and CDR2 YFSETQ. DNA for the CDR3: TGCGCCAGCAGCTTAGGTCGGGGCCCGAGCACAGATACGCAGTATTTT. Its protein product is CASSLGRGPSTDTQYF.

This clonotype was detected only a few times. As DNA, the CDR3 is TGCGCCAGCAGCGACAGGGGTGGCGGAAACACCATATATTTT. Its protein is CASSDRGGGNTIYF. V is TRBV5-1 and J is TRBJ1-3; 8 nucleotides align to TRBD1. V shed 4 bases, J shed 4 bases, and the junction held 4 bases outside the gene matches. The CDR3 loop spans 14 amino acids. Germline assignment: CDR1 SGHRS and CDR2 YFSETQ.

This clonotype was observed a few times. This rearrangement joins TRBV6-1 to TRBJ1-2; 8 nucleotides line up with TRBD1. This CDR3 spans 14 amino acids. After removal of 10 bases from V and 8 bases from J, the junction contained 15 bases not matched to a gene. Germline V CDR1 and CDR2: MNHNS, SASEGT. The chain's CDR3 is CATFSRDRSRGYTF. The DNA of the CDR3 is TGTGCCACCTTTTCACGGGACAGGTCGCGGGGCTACACCTTC.

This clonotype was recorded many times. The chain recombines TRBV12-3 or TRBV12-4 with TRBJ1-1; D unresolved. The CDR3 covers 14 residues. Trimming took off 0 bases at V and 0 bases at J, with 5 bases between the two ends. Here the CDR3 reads CASSLARLNTEAFF. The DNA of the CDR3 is TGTGCCAGCAGTTTAGCCAGGTTGAACACTGAAGCTTTCTTT.

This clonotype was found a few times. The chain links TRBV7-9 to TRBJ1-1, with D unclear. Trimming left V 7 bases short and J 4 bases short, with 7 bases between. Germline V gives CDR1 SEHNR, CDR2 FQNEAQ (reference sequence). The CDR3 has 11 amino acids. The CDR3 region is CASNFGTEAFF. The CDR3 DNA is TGTGCCAGCAATTTCGGCACTGAAGCTTTCTTT.

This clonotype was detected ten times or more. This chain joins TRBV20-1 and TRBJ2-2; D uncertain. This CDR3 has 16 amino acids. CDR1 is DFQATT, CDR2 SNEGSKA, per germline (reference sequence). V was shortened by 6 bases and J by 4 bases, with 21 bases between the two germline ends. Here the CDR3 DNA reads TGCAGTGCCCCGGTTTTAACGCGATCGGGCACCGGGGAGCTGTTTTTT. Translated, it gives CSAPVLTRSGTGELFF.

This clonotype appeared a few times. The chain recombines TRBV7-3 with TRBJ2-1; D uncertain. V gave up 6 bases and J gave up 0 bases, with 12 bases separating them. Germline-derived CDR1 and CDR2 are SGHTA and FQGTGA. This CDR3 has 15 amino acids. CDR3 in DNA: TGTGCCAGCAGTCGCCAGGCGAGCTCCTACAATGAGCAGTTCTTC. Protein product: CASSRQASSYNEQFF.

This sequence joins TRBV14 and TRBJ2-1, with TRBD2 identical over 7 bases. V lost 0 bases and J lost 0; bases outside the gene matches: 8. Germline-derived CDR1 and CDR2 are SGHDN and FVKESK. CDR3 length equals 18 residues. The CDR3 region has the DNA TGTGCCAGCAGCCAAGACGTAAGCGGGGCAGCCTCCTACAATGAGCAGTTCTTC. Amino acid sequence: CASSQDVSGAASYNEQFF. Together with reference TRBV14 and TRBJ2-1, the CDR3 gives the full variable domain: EAGVTQFPSHSVIEKGQTVTLRCDPISGHDNLYWYRRVMGKEIKFLLHFVKESKQDESGMPNNRFLAERTGGTYSTLKVQPAELEDSGVYFCASSQDVSGAASYNEQFFGPGTRLTVL.

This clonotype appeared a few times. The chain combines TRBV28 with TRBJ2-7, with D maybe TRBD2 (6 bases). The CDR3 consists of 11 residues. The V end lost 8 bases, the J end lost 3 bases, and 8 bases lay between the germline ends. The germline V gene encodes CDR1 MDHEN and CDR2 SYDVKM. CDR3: CASGGSYEQYV. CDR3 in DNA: TGTGCCAGCGGGGGGAGCTACGAGCAGTACGTC.

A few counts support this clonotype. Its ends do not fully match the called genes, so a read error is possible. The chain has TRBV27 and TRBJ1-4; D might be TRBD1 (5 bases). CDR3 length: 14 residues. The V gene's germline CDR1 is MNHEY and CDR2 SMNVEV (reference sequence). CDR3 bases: TGTGCCAGCAGACGGACATCAACAAATGAAAAACTGTTTTTT. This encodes CASRRTSTNEKLFF.

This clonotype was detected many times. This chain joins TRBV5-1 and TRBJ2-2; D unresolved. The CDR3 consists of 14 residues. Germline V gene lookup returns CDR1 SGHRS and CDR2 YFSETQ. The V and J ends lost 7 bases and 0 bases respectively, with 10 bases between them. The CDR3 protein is CASQTQTNTGELFF. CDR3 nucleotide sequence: TGCGCCAGCCAAACACAAACGAACACCGGGGAGCTGTTTTTT. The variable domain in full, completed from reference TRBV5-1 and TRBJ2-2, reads KAGVTQTPRYLIKTRGQQVTLSCSPISGHRSVSWYQQTPGQGLQFLFEYFSETQRNKGNFPGRFSGRQFSNSRSEMNVSTLELGDSALYLCASQTQTNTGELFFGEGSRLTVL.

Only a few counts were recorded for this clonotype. The CDR3 here is CSARSSSGANVLTF. Here the CDR3 DNA reads TGCAGTGCTCGGTCCAGCTCTGGGGCCAACGTCCTGACTTTC. This chain links TRBV20-1 with TRBJ2-6; D is ambiguous. CDR1 is DFQATT, CDR2 SNEGSKA, per germline (reference sequence). The CDR3 consists of 14 residues. V shed 5 bases and J shed 0 bases, with 8 bases lying between them.

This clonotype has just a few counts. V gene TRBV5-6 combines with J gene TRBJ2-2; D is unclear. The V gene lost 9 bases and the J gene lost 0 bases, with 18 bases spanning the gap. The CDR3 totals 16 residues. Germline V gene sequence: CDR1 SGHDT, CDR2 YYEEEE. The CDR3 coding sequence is TGTGCCACCTCTGGGCCAGCCAACTCGAACACCGGGGAGCTGTTTTTT. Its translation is CATSGPANSNTGELFF.

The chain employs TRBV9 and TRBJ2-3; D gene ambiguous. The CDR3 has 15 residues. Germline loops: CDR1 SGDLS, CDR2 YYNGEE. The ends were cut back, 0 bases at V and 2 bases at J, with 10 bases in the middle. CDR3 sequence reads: CASSVVPQHTDTQYF. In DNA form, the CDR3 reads TGTGCCAGCAGCGTAGTACCCCAACACACAGATACGCAGTATTTT.

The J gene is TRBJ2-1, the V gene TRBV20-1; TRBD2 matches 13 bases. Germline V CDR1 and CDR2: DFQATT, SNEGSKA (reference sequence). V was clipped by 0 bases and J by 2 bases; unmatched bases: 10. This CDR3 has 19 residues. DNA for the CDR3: TGCAGTGCTAGAGATACCGGACTAGCGGGAGTCTTCGCCTACAATGAGCAGTTCTTC. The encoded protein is CSARDTGLAGVFAYNEQFF.

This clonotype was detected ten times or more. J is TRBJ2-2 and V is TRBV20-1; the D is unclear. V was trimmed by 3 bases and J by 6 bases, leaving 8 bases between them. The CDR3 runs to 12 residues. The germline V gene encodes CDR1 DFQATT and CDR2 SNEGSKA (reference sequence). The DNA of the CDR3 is TGCAGTGCTAGTTATCGCTCCGGGGAGCTGTTTTTT. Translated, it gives CSASYRSGELFF.

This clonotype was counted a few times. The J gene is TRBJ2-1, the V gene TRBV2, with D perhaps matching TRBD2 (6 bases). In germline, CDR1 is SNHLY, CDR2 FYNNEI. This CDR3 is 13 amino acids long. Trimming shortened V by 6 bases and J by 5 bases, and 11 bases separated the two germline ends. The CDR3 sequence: CASRRDGNNEQFF. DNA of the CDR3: TGTGCCAGCAGGCGGGACGGAAACAATGAGCAGTTCTTC.

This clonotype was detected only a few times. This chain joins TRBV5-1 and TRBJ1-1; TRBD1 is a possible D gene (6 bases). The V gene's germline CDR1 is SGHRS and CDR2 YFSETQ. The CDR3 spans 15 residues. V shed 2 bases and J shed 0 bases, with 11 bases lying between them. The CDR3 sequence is CASSFLDSLNTEAFF. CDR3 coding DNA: TGCGCCAGCAGCTTTCTGGACAGCCTGAACACTGAAGCTTTCTTT.

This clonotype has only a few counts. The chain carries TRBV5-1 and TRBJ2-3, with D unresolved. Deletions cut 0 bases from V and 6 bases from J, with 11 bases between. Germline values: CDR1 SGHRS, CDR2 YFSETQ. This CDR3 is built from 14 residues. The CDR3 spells CASSLAKSADTQYF. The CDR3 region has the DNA TGCGCCAGCAGCTTGGCCAAAAGCGCGGATACGCAGTATTTT.

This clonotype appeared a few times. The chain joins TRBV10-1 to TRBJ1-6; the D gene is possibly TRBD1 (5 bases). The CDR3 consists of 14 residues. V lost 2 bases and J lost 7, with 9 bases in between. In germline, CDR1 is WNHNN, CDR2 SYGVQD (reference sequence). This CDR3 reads CASSEGQPNSPLHF. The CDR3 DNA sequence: TGCGCCAGCAGTGAGGGACAACCAAATTCACCCCTCCACTTT.

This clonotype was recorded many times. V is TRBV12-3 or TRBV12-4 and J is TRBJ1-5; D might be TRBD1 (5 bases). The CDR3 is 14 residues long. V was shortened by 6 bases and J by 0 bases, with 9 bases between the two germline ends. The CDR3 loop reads CASSPGDSNQPQHF. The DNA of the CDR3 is TGTGCCAGCAGCCCGGGGGATAGCAATCAGCCCCAGCATTTT.

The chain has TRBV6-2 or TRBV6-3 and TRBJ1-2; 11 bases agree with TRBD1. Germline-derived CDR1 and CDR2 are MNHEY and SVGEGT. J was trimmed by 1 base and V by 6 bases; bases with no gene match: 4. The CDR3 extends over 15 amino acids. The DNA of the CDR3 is TGTGCCAGCAGCACGGGGACAGGGGGTAACTATGGCTACACCTTC. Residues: CASSTGTGGNYGYTF.

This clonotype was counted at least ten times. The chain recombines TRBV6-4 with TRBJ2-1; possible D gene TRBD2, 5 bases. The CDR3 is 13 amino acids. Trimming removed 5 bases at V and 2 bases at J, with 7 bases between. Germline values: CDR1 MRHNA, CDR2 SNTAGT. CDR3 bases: TGTGCCAGCAGTCCGGGGACCTACAATGAGCAGTTCTTC. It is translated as CASSPGTYNEQFF.

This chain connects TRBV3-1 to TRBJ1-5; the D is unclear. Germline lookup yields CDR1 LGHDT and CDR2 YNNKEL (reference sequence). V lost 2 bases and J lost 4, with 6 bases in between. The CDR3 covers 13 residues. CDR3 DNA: TGTGCCAGCAGCCAAACAATAAATCAGCCCCAGCATTTT. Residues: CASSQTINQPQHF.